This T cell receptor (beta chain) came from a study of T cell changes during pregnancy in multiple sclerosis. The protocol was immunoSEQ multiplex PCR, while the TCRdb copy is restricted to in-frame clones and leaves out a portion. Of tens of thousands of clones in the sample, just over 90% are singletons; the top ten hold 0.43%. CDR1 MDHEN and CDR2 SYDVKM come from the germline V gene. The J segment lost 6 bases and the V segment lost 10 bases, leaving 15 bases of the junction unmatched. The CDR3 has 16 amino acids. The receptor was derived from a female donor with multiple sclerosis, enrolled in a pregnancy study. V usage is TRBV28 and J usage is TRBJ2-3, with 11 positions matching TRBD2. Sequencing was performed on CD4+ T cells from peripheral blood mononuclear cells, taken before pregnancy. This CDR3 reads CAIQIAGGPGWDTQYF. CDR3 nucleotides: TGTGCCATCCAAATAGCGGGAGGGCCGGGATGGGATACGCAGTATTTT.